This T cell receptor beta chain is from a study of cytomegalovirus exposure and HLA in healthy donors. Overall study results and limits: Confirmation was obtained in vitro that a few CMV-associated chains are specific for CMV antigens. Whilst most TCR sequences proved rare, a subset of public TCRs occurred across many donors.

Germline V gene lookup returns CDR1 MNHEY and CDR2 SVGAGI. V was clipped by 7 bases and J by 6 bases, with 14 bases between them. The CDR3 covers 13 residues. This table comes from immunoSEQ multiplex PCR, and its TCRdb copy is limited to in-frame clones, with some not included. The sample carries under 200,000 clones, about 81% recorded once. This clone has more than one count but fewer than ten. The antigen remains unidentified. This sequence joins TRBV6-5 and TRBJ2-3, with TRBD1 as a possible D gene (5 bases). What was sequenced was PBMCs. The clonotype was recovered from a woman in her 30s in good health and CMV-seronegative. CDR3 coding DNA: TGTGCCAGCATTGGCACCCACAGGGATACGCAGTATTTT. Translation: CASIGTHRDTQYF.